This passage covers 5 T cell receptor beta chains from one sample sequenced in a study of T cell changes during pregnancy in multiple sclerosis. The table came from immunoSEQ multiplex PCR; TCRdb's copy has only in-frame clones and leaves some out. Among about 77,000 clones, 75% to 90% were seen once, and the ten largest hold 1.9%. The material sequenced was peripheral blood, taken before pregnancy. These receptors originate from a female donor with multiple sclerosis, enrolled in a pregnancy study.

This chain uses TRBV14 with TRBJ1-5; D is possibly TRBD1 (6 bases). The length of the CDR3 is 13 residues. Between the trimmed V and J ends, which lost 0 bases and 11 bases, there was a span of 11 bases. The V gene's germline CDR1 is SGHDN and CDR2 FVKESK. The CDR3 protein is CASSQDPGTSQHF. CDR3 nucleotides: TGTGCCAGCAGCCAAGATCCGGGGACATCCCAGCATTTT.

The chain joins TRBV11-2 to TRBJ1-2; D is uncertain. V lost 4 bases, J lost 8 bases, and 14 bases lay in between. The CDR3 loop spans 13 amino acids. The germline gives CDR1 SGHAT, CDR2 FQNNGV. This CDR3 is CASSSFRRQGYTF. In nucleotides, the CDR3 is TGTGCCAGCAGCTCCTTCAGGAGGCAGGGCTACACCTTC.

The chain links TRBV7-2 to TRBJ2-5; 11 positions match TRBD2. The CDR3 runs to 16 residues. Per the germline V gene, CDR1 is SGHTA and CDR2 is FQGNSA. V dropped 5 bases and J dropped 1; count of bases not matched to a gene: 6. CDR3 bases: TGTGCCAGCAGCCGGAAGGGGACTAGCGGCCAAGAGACCCAGTACTTC. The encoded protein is CASSRKGTSGQETQYF.

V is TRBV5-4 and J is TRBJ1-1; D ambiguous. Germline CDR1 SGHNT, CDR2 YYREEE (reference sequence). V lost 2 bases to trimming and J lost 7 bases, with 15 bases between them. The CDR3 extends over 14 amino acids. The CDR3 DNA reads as TGTGCCAGCAGCTTTGAGGGTGGTTTAAGTGAAGCTTTCTTT. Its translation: CASSFEGGLSEAFF.

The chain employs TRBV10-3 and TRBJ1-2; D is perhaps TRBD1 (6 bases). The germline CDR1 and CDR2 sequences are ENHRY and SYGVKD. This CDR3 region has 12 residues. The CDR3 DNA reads TGTGCGTGCCGGGACATTAACTATGGCTACACCTTC. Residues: CACRDINYGYTF.